Below are 9 T cell receptor beta chains sequenced from a single sample in a study of blood T cells in healthy people across ages. A second roughly 6 to 11 cycle PCR used barcoded and J-beta primers. TCRdb re-analysed the 5' RACE reads in MiXCR, keeping a single row per CDR3 protein. Of 650,000 to 1,000,000 distinct CDR3 sequences listed, about 45% were seen once; the top ten hold about a sixth. The sample comprised blood. These receptors all come from an elderly man in good health.

This clonotype was seen many times. The CDR3 loop is CASSPGLFNEQFF. The CDR3 DNA sequence: TGTGCCAGCAGTCCGGGACTATTCAATGAGCAGTTCTTC. The V and J genes are TRBV12-3 or TRBV12-4 and TRBJ2-1, with 7 bases fitting TRBD2. V shed 5 bases, J shed 6 bases, and the junction held 4 bases outside the gene matches. CDR3 length: 13 residues.

The chain couples TRBV12-3 or TRBV12-4 to TRBJ2-4, with D possibly TRBD2 on 5 matching bases. The germline V and J ends were trimmed by 5 bases and 4 bases, with 15 bases remaining between them. The CDR3 totals 15 residues. The CDR3 bases are TGTGCCAGCAGTACCGGGCTCAGGAGGAAAAACATTCAGTACTTC. Encoded protein: CASSTGLRRKNIQYF.

V is TRBV4-1 and J is TRBJ2-7; D gene ambiguous. The length of the CDR3 is 15 residues. V lost 5 bases and J lost 2, with 16 bases in between. Per germline, CDR1 MGHRA and CDR2 YSYEKL. CDR3 DNA: TGCGCCAGCAGCTTCTCCGGACGGCTAACCTACGAGCAGTACTTC. It yields the protein CASSFSGRLTYEQYF.

The chain joins TRBV27 to TRBJ2-1; a possible D gene is TRBD1 (5 bases). CDR1 MNHEY and CDR2 SMNVEV come from the germline V gene (reference sequence). This CDR3 comprises 13 residues. V was clipped by 1 base and J by 6 bases, with 7 bases between them. The CDR3 protein is CASSLWQGNEQFF. The CDR3 DNA reads TGTGCCAGCAGTTTATGGCAGGGCAATGAGCAGTTCTTC.

The chain employs TRBV4-3 and TRBJ2-3; the match to TRBD1 covers 10 bases. Germline V gene sequence: CDR1 LGHNA, CDR2 YSLEER. The CDR3 covers 17 residues. Trimming cost V 3 bases and J 3 bases; bases outside gene matches: 9. CDR3 coding DNA: TGCGCCAGCAGCCATAATGACCGGGACAGGGGAACAGATACGCAGTATTTT. Translated, it gives CASSHNDRDRGTDTQYF.

Of note for this clonotype: Given a much more abundant clone one base away, this may be a read error. This chain uses TRBV3-1 with TRBJ2-5, with 10 nucleotides matching TRBD2. This CDR3 contains 14 residues. The V gene's germline CDR1 is LGHDT and CDR2 YNNKEL (reference sequence). The CDR3 region is CASSLLSGRETRYF. The CDR3 DNA is TGTGCCAGCAGCCTTTTAAGCGGGAGGGAGACCCGGTACTTC.

This clonotype came up once. This sequence joins TRBV12-3 or TRBV12-4 and TRBJ2-3; TRBD2 aligns across 7 bases. Trimming removed 4 bases from V and 4 bases from J; junction bases left unmatched: 5. The CDR3 extends over 14 amino acids. This CDR3 reads CASSWGGSADTQYF. The CDR3 coding sequence is TGTGCCAGCAGTTGGGGAGGGAGCGCAGATACGCAGTATTTT.

V usage is TRBV9 and J usage is TRBJ2-3, with 10 nucleotides matching TRBD2. Germline values: CDR1 SGDLS, CDR2 YYNGEE. V was pared by 3 bases and J by 2 bases, with 6 bases of the junction left unmatched. The CDR3 is 16 amino acids. CDR3 sequence: CASSGGTSVPTDTQYF. CDR3 sequence (DNA): TGTGCCAGCAGCGGAGGGACTAGCGTTCCCACAGATACGCAGTATTTT.

This chain uses TRBV11-1 with TRBJ2-1, with 9 bases that match TRBD2. Losses at the gene ends were 3 bases for V and 9 bases for J; bases not matched to a gene: 9. The CDR3 runs to 15 residues. Germline lookup yields CDR1 SGHAT and CDR2 FQDESV (reference sequence). CDR3 sequence reads: CASSFNSGGGGEQFF. In DNA, the CDR3 is TGTGCCAGCAGCTTTAATAGCGGGGGAGGAGGTGAGCAGTTCTTC.